These 26 T cell receptor beta chains originate from one sample sequenced in a study of identical twins. TCRdb fed the 5' RACE reads into MiXCR, producing one record per CDR3 protein. This table has approximately 350,000 distinct CDR3 sequences, roughly an eighth appearing once. The same sample was also used in a study of yellow fever vaccine responses in identical twins.

The sequenced material came from CD8+ T cells sorted from blood. The receptors shown here come from a woman between 18 and 29 years old in good health.

V is TRBV7-9 and J is TRBJ2-7; D is perhaps TRBD1 (5 bases). The V gene lost 5 bases and the J gene lost 0 bases, with 20 bases spanning the gap. This CDR3 comprises 17 residues. Germline loops: CDR1 SEHNR, CDR2 FQNEAQ (reference sequence). CDR3 bases: TGTGCCAGCAGCCAGGGTCCTATGACGGTTAGCTCCTACGAGCAGTACGTC. Protein product: CASSQGPMTVSSYEQYV.

The gene calls are TRBV13 and TRBJ1-1; 10 bases are shared with TRBD1. CDR3 length equals 14 residues. With V trimmed by 5 bases and J by 5 bases, 5 bases remained unmatched. Germline V gene lookup returns CDR1 PRHDT and CDR2 FYEKMQ (reference sequence). CDR3 bases: TGTGCCAGCAGCAACGGACAGGGGGGGACTGAAGCTTTCTTT. Translation: CASSNGQGGTEAFF.

This clonotype appeared a few times. V usage is TRBV9 and J usage is TRBJ1-2; TRBD1 is a possible D gene (5 bases). CDR1 SGDLS and CDR2 YYNGEE come from the germline V gene. With 0 bases removed from V and 12 bases from J, the gap between germline ends came to 9 bases. The CDR3 contains 11 residues. The CDR3 DNA follows: TGTGCCAGCAGCGTAGCGGGGGAAGACACCTTC. Its protein product is CASSVAGEDTF.

The rearrangement uses TRBV28 and TRBJ2-2; either TRBD1 or TRBD2 may fit D (5 bases each). This CDR3 contains 14 residues. The V end lost 2 bases, the J end lost 6 bases, and 10 bases lay between the germline ends. Germline CDR1 reads MDHEN; CDR2 reads SYDVKM. The CDR3 nucleotides read TGTGCCAGCAGTTTAGGGACCTCGTCCGGGGAGCTGTTTTTT. This encodes CASSLGTSSGELFF. The full variable domain, its missing parts supplied by reference TRBV28 and TRBJ2-2, is DVKVTQSSRYLVKRTGEKVFLECVQDMDHENMFWYRQDPGLGLRLIYFSYDVKMKEKGDIPEGYSVSREKKERFSLILESASTNQTSMYLCASSLGTSSGELFFGEGSRLTVL.

The sample holds one count of this clonotype. This chain joins TRBV2 and TRBJ2-7; D gene ambiguous. Between the trimmed V and J ends, which lost 1 base and 3 bases, there was a span of 10 bases. The CDR3 extends over 14 amino acids. CDR1 and CDR2 from the germline V gene are SNHLY and FYNNEI. The CDR3, as DNA: TGTGCCAGCAGTGAAGGGTCCATGGGCTACGAGCAGTACTTC. Translating it yields CASSEGSMGYEQYF.

This clonotype was counted between two and nine times. The chain's CDR3 is CASKPGQGNSGANVLTF. The CDR3 bases are TGTGCCAGCAAACCGGGACAGGGGAACTCTGGGGCCAACGTCCTGACTTTC. The chain is built from TRBV27 and TRBJ2-6; 10 nucleotides line up with TRBD1. J was trimmed by 0 bases and V by 7 bases; bases with no gene match: 6. Germline V gene data show CDR1 as MNHEY and CDR2 as SMNVEV (reference sequence). This CDR3 comprises 17 residues.

This chain links TRBV7-9 with TRBJ2-1, with 9 bases lining up with TRBD1. Germline V gene data show CDR1 as SEHNR and CDR2 as FQNEAQ (reference sequence). The CDR3 contains 17 residues. The ends lost 4 bases at V and 4 bases at J; junction bases unmatched: 11. The CDR3 sequence: CASSSRRGTGTYNEQFF. CDR3 DNA: TGTGCCAGCAGCTCCCGCCGGGGGACAGGGACATACAATGAGCAGTTCTTC.

The rearrangement uses TRBV6-1 and TRBJ2-7; 8 bases map to TRBD1. Losses at the gene ends were 6 bases for V and 3 bases for J; bases not matched to a gene: 7. From germline, CDR1 is MNHNS and CDR2 SASEGT. This CDR3 contains 14 residues. The chain's CDR3 is CASRAGGGFYEQYF. CDR3 sequence (DNA): TGTGCCAGCAGGGCAGGGGGCGGCTTCTACGAGCAGTACTTC.

This clonotype has more than one count but fewer than ten. The chain carries TRBV5-1 and TRBJ2-7; D not certain. From germline, CDR1 is SGHRS and CDR2 YFSETQ. Trimming took 2 bases from V and 0 from J, leaving 15 bases between them. The CDR3 runs to 16 residues. CDR3 loop: CASSFRIEAPSYEQYF. The CDR3 DNA reads as TGCGCCAGCAGCTTCCGAATAGAGGCTCCCTCCTACGAGCAGTACTTC. Complete variable domain (other parts from reference TRBV5-1 and TRBJ2-7): KAGVTQTPRYLIKTRGQQVTLSCSPISGHRSVSWYQQTPGQGLQFLFEYFSETQRNKGNFPGRFSGRQFSNSRSEMNVSTLELGDSALYLCASSFRIEAPSYEQYFGPGTRLTVT.

The rearrangement uses TRBV5-8 and TRBJ1-2; D possibly corresponds to TRBD1 (6 bases). Germline CDR1 SGHTS, CDR2 YDEGEE. The CDR3 loop spans 13 amino acids. V dropped 0 bases and J dropped 6 bases, with 9 bases sitting between them. The CDR3 region is CASSLVAGDGYTF. The CDR3 nucleotides are TGTGCCAGCAGCTTGGTGGCAGGGGATGGCTACACCTTC.

V usage is TRBV7-6 and J usage is TRBJ2-5; 9 bases are shared with TRBD2. This CDR3 contains 17 residues. J was trimmed by 5 bases and V by 3 bases; bases with no gene match: 13. Germline V CDR1 and CDR2: SGHVS, FNYEAQ. CDR3 DNA: TGTGCCAGCAGCTTGGATTATTTAGCGGGAGAGGGTGAGACCCAGTACTTC. Amino acids: CASSLDYLAGEGETQYF.

This clonotype was counted between two and nine times. The chain has TRBV6-1 and TRBJ1-2; no clear D. Germline CDR1 reads MNHNS; CDR2 reads SASEGT. Between the trimmed V and J ends, which lost 6 bases and 2 bases, there was a span of 10 bases. The CDR3 extends over 13 amino acids. CDR3 bases: TGTGCCAGCAGAGCGACGGAGAACTATGGCTACACCTTC. Encoded protein: CASRATENYGYTF.

This sequence joins TRBV20-1 and TRBJ2-1; 8 bases are shared with TRBD2. Germline CDR1 reads DFQATT; CDR2 reads SNEGSKA (reference sequence). The V segment lost 3 bases and the J segment 10 bases; nucleotides outside the gene matches: 11. This CDR3 region has 14 residues. The CDR3 DNA follows: TGCAGTGCTAGCGCACTAGCGGTTACCCTGGAGCAGTTCTTC. Residues: CSASALAVTLEQFF.

This clonotype was detected a few times. The chain recombines TRBV4-1 with TRBJ1-3; D gene ambiguous. The CDR3 spans 14 residues. Germline values: CDR1 MGHRA, CDR2 YSYEKL. The germline V and J ends were trimmed by 2 bases and 8 bases, with 13 bases remaining between them. CDR3 residues: CASSQYQESDTIYF. The CDR3, as DNA: TGCGCCAGCAGCCAATACCAGGAGTCGGACACCATATATTTT.

A few counts support this clonotype. The rearrangement links TRBV6-4 to TRBJ2-1; 11 positions match TRBD1. Per germline, CDR1 MRHNA and CDR2 SNTAGT. V shed 5 bases, J shed 6 bases, and the junction held 3 bases outside the gene matches. This CDR3 has 14 residues. For the CDR3, the DNA is TGTGCCAGCAGTCCCGGGACAGGGGGCAATGAGCAGTTCTTC. It codes for CASSPGTGGNEQFF.

The sample holds a few counts of this clonotype. This chain uses TRBV7-3 with TRBJ2-7; possibly TRBD1 or TRBD2 for D (7 bases each). Trimming took off 5 bases at V and 3 bases at J, with 14 bases between the two ends. CDR3 length: 14 amino acids. Germline CDR1 reads SGHTA; CDR2 reads FQGTGA. CDR3 amino acids: CASSPQGEGYEQYF. CDR3 nucleotide sequence: TGTGCCAGCAGCCCGCAGGGGGAGGGCTACGAGCAGTACTTC. The full variable domain, completed using reference TRBV7-3 and TRBJ2-7, is GAGVSQTPSNKVTEKGKYVELRCDPISGHTALYWYRQSLGQGPEFLIYFQGTGAADDSGLPNDRFFAVRPEGSVSTLKIQRTERGDSAVYLCASSPQGEGYEQYFGPGTRLTVT.

This clonotype was seen ten or more times. The chain couples TRBV12-3 or TRBV12-4 to TRBJ2-1, with 9 nucleotides matching TRBD2. CDR3 size: 16 residues. Losses at the gene ends were 4 bases for V and 2 bases for J; bases not matched to a gene: 6. The CDR3 DNA sequence: TGTGCCAGCAGTTCCGTTAGCGGGGGCACCTACAATGAGCAGTTCTTC. Translation gives CASSSVSGGTYNEQFF.

The chain is built from TRBV6-5 and TRBJ2-5; the D gene is possibly TRBD2 (5 bases). V gave up 8 bases and J gave up 4 bases, with 20 bases separating them. Germline-derived CDR1 and CDR2 are MNHEY and SVGAGI. CDR3 size: 15 residues. CDR3 sequence (DNA): TGTGCCAGCGGGAATGGCGCCGGGGATGTAGAGACCCAGTACTTC. This translates into CASGNGAGDVETQYF.

This clonotype was detected only a few times. This sequence joins TRBV28 and TRBJ1-1, with D hard to call. The CDR3 sequence is 14 residues long. V was shortened by 2 bases and J by 6 bases, with 13 bases between the two germline ends. Germline CDR1 MDHEN, CDR2 SYDVKM. The DNA of the CDR3 is TGTGCCAGCAGTTTAACGGGCAGAGGCGCTGAAGCTTTCTTT. Its protein product is CASSLTGRGAEAFF.

The V call is TRBV5-1, the J call TRBJ2-3; perhaps TRBD1 as D (7 bases). The CDR3 spans 15 residues. Looked up from germline, CDR1 is SGHRS and CDR2 is YFSETQ. Trimming left V 4 bases short and J 0 bases short, with 12 bases between. The CDR3 protein is CASSRGTASTDTQYF. The CDR3, as DNA: TGCGCCAGCAGCCGCGGGACAGCGAGCACAGATACGCAGTATTTT.

The chain is built from TRBV5-1 and TRBJ2-2; D uncertain. V was pared by 0 bases and J by 4 bases, with 4 bases between. The CDR3 loop spans 13 amino acids. Germline-derived CDR1 and CDR2 are SGHRS and YFSETQ. The CDR3 DNA reads as TGCGCCAGCAGCTTGGAATTCACCGGGGAGCTGTTTTTT. This translates into CASSLEFTGELFF.

The chain couples TRBV29-1 to TRBJ2-1; D unresolved. The CDR3 has 16 residues. The ends were cut back, 6 bases at V and 7 bases at J, with 25 bases in the middle. Per germline, CDR1 SQVTM and CDR2 ANQGSEA. The CDR3 region has the DNA TGCAGCGTAGAAAGCTACGGGCAGGAATTACGGAATGAGCAGTTCTTC. Protein product: CSVESYGQELRNEQFF.

The rearrangement uses TRBV15 and TRBJ2-5; D gene unclear. V dropped 4 bases and J dropped 4 bases, with 13 bases sitting between them. Germline V lookup: CDR1 LNHNV, CDR2 YYDKDF (reference sequence). This CDR3 region has 14 residues. CDR3 bases: TGTGCCACCAGCAACAGCCCAACTCCAGAGACCCAGTACTTC. Translated, it gives CATSNSPTPETQYF.

This clonotype was counted once. The CDR3 here is CASRRTQETQYF. CDR3 DNA sequence: TGTGCCAGCAGAAGAACACAAGAGACCCAGTACTTC. The V call is TRBV12-3 or TRBV12-4, the J call TRBJ2-5, with D unresolved. Trimming took 6 bases from V and 2 from J, leaving 7 bases between them. The length of the CDR3 is 12 residues.

There are a few counts of this clonotype. V gene TRBV5-1 combines with J gene TRBJ2-1; either TRBD1 or TRBD2 may fit D (5 bases each). Germline loops: CDR1 SGHRS, CDR2 YFSETQ. The V end was cut by 1 base, the J end by 4 bases, with 24 bases between. This CDR3 has 19 amino acids. Here the CDR3 DNA reads TGCGCCAGCAGCTTGAGTCCTCGGGACGTTATTAGGGAATACAATGAGCAGTTCTTC. It codes for CASSLSPRDVIREYNEQFF.

This clonotype showed up just a few times. Written as DNA, the CDR3 is TGTGCCAGCACCCTCCGATTAGCGGGAGACCAGCAGTTCTTC. This codes for CASTLRLAGDQQFF. This chain links TRBV2 with TRBJ2-1, with TRBD2 matching 9 bases. The CDR3 is made up of 14 amino acids. Germline loops: CDR1 SNHLY, CDR2 FYNNEI. Losses at the gene ends were 7 bases for V and 11 bases for J; bases not matched to a gene: 12.